This entry lists 31 T cell receptor beta chains sequenced from one sample in a study of T cells after yellow fever vaccination. MiXCR was run by TCRdb on the 5' RACE reads, yielding one entry per CDR3 protein. Of roughly 70,000 distinct CDR3 sequences listed, 7.5% to 9% are singletons. This material consisted of CD8+ T cells sorted from PBMCs, taken on the day of the yellow fever booster vaccination. Receptor source: a man aged 25-45 years who received the YFV17D yellow fever vaccine.

In its sample, this clonotype was seen many times. The chain employs TRBV9 and TRBJ1-2; D might be TRBD1 (6 bases). CDR1 SGDLS and CDR2 YYNGEE come from the germline V gene. The CDR3 is 13 residues long. Trimming took 2 bases from V and 6 from J, leaving 11 bases between them. The CDR3 reads CASSVSGTHGYTF. The CDR3 bases are TGTGCCAGCAGCGTCTCCGGGACACATGGCTACACCTTC.

This clonotype was seen only a few times. The CDR3 loop is CASSLYRTAQETQYF. The CDR3 DNA is TGTGCCAGCAGCTTATATAGGACAGCCCAAGAGACCCAGTACTTC. This chain uses TRBV7-2 with TRBJ2-5, with a weak D call TRBD1 (6 bases). Germline V gene lookup returns CDR1 SGHTA and CDR2 FQGNSA. V dropped 2 bases and J dropped 1 base, with 11 bases sitting between them. This CDR3 is built from 15 residues. Drawing the rest from reference TRBV7-2 and TRBJ2-5, the complete variable domain is GAGVSQSPSNKVTEKGKDVELRCDPISGHTALYWYRQSLGQGLEFLIYFQGNSAPDKSGLPSDRFSAERTGGSVSTLTIQRTQQEDSAVYLCASSLYRTAQETQYFGPGTRLLVL.

As regards this clonotype: A junction end diverges from the germline sequence, so it may reflect a read error. V gene TRBV9 combines with J gene TRBJ2-3; perhaps D is TRBD1 or TRBD2 (5 bases each). Germline assignment: CDR1 SGDLS and CDR2 YYNGEE. CDR3 length equals 14 residues. CDR3 amino acids: CASIVGPLEGTQYF. The DNA of the CDR3 is TGTGCCAGCATCGTAGGGCCTTTAGAGGGGACGCAGTATTTT.

This clonotype has a count of ten or more. The gene calls are TRBV4-3 and TRBJ2-1; possibly TRBD2 for D (5 bases). This CDR3 has 14 residues. Deletions cut 0 bases from V and 11 bases from J, with 14 bases between. Germline V lookup: CDR1 LGHNA, CDR2 YSLEER. The CDR3 is CASSQDSGKGKQFF. CDR3 DNA sequence: TGCGCCAGCAGCCAAGATTCGGGGAAAGGGAAGCAGTTCTTC.

The sample holds a few counts of this clonotype. The chain uses TRBV29-1 and TRBJ2-7; D is possibly TRBD1 (6 bases). Trimming cost V 1 base and J 4 bases, with 11 bases left between them. CDR1 is SQVTM and CDR2 is ANQGSEA in the germline V gene. This CDR3 has 13 amino acids. The CDR3 loop is CSVEGTVQYEQYF. CDR3 nucleotides: TGCAGCGTTGAAGGGACAGTTCAATACGAGCAGTACTTC.

This clonotype was observed many times. CDR3 nucleotides: TGCAGTGCTAGGGTAACGGCGACGAACACCGGGGAGCTGTTTTTT. Protein sequence: CSARVTATNTGELFF. This sequence joins TRBV20-1 and TRBJ2-2; no reliable D call. The CDR3 totals 15 residues. V was shortened by 3 bases and J by 0 bases, with 11 bases between the two germline ends. CDR1 is DFQATT, CDR2 SNEGSKA, per germline (reference sequence).

This clonotype was recorded a few times. V gene TRBV6-1 combines with J gene TRBJ1-2, with D possibly being TRBD1 (5 bases). The V end lost 6 bases, the J end lost 3 bases, and 17 bases lay between the germline ends. This CDR3 has 15 amino acids. CDR1 MNHNS and CDR2 SASEGT come from the germline V gene. The CDR3 coding sequence is TGTGCCAGCAGCATTGAGATTACAGGTTACTATGGCTACACCTTC. As protein: CASSIEITGYYGYTF.

This sequence joins TRBV19 and TRBJ2-7; D not certain. This CDR3 contains 12 residues. From germline, CDR1 is LNHDA and CDR2 SQIVND (reference sequence). Trimming took off 2 bases at V and 7 bases at J, with 9 bases between the two ends. CDR3 DNA: TGTGCCAGTAGTATATCTGGTCGAGAGCAGTACTTC. Translated, it gives CASSISGREQYF.

This clonotype came up many times. The chain couples TRBV12-3 or TRBV12-4 to TRBJ2-7; the D gene is possibly TRBD1 (6 bases). Between the trimmed V and J ends, which lost 1 base and 5 bases, there was a span of 9 bases. The CDR3 is made up of 13 amino acids. The CDR3 nucleotides read TGTGCCAGCAGTTTAGGGGGGCTCGACGAGCAGTACTTC. Residues: CASSLGGLDEQYF.

This clonotype was seen at least ten times. The chain uses TRBV20-1 and TRBJ2-1; 10 bases align to TRBD2. Germline V gene sequence: CDR1 DFQATT, CDR2 SNEGSKA (reference sequence). The CDR3 is 15 residues long. V was pared by 0 bases and J by 4 bases, with 3 bases of the junction left unmatched. The CDR3 loop is CSARDGLAEYNEQFF. For the CDR3, the DNA is TGCAGTGCTAGAGATGGACTAGCGGAATACAATGAGCAGTTCTTC.

This clonotype occurred once. The chain links TRBV5-1 to TRBJ2-7, with unresolved D. The CDR3 has 14 residues. Trimming stripped 0 bases from V and 2 bases from J, with 9 bases between. From germline, CDR1 is SGHRS and CDR2 YFSETQ. CDR3 nucleotides: TGCGCCAGCAGCTTGGACAGTGAGACCTACGAGCAGTACTTC. Its protein is CASSLDSETYEQYF.

This clonotype occurred a few times. The rearrangement links TRBV10-1 to TRBJ2-3; no definite D call. This CDR3 has 15 amino acids. Germline V gives CDR1 WNHNN, CDR2 SYGVQD (reference sequence). Trimming took 2 bases from V and 1 from J, leaving 10 bases between them. The CDR3, as DNA: TGCGCCAGCAGTGAGGTCTTCGGAGGCACAGATACGCAGTATTTT. Protein: CASSEVFGGTDTQYF.

This clonotype was counted ten times or more. The chain employs TRBV12-3 or TRBV12-4 and TRBJ2-5; 9 nucleotides align to TRBD1. V trimming: 2 bases; J trimming: 1 base; junction bases outside the gene matches: 2. This CDR3 has 15 residues. The CDR3 spells CASSLQGQGQETQYF. The DNA of the CDR3 is TGTGCCAGCAGTTTACAGGGACAGGGCCAAGAGACCCAGTACTTC.

The chain links TRBV5-7 to TRBJ1-1; D call uncertain. TRBV5-7 is an open reading frame, and its role is uncertain. Trimming pared 4 bases from V and 4 bases from J, leaving 14 bases between. The CDR3 covers 14 residues. CDR3 coding DNA: TGTGCCAGCAGCACCGACCCCCGGGGCACTGAAGCTTTCTTT. Translation: CASSTDPRGTEAFF.

This clonotype was found a few times. V usage is TRBV5-4 and J usage is TRBJ2-1; D is unresolved. V was clipped by 3 bases and J by 6 bases, with 7 bases between them. From germline, CDR1 is SGHNT and CDR2 YYREEE (reference sequence). The CDR3 totals 12 residues. The CDR3 reads CASSSYTNEQFF. The CDR3 bases are TGTGCCAGCAGCTCATATACCAATGAGCAGTTCTTC.

The V gene is TRBV7-9, the J gene TRBJ1-2; TRBD1 agrees at 7 bases. The CDR3 spans 15 residues. CDR1 SEHNR and CDR2 FQNEAQ come from the germline V gene (reference sequence). V lost 5 bases, J lost 3 bases, and 9 bases stayed unmatched. CDR3 nucleotides: TGTGCCAGCAGCGCACAGGGGACCCCTGACTATGGCTACACCTTC. This codes for CASSAQGTPDYGYTF.

The table lists this clonotype with many counts. V usage is TRBV6-5 and J usage is TRBJ2-1; no reliable D call. Germline assignment: CDR1 MNHEY and CDR2 SVGAGI. This CDR3 has 13 amino acids. V gave up 2 bases and J gave up 7 bases, with 9 bases separating them. CDR3 sequence (DNA): TGTGCCAGCAGTTACGGTCTGTGGAATGAGCAGTTCTTC. It encodes CASSYGLWNEQFF.

This clonotype was observed a few times. J is TRBJ2-7 and V is TRBV9; weak D call: TRBD2 (6 bases). Trimming shortened V by 4 bases and J by 2 bases, and 19 bases separated the two germline ends. The CDR3 has 16 amino acids. Germline lookup yields CDR1 SGDLS and CDR2 YYNGEE. The CDR3 nucleotides are TGTGCCAGCAGCCCCAGTTTAGCGGAAGACCCCTACGAGCAGTACTTC. Protein: CASSPSLAEDPYEQYF.

Only a few counts were recorded for this clonotype. V and J are TRBV7-6 and TRBJ1-1; D ambiguous. The CDR3 extends over 15 amino acids. Germline CDR1 is SGHVS and CDR2 is FNYEAQ. V dropped 1 base and J dropped 3 bases, with 12 bases sitting between them. The CDR3 DNA reads as TGTGCCAGCAGCTTAGGAGACGTGGGAGACACTGAAGCTTTCTTT. Translated, it gives CASSLGDVGDTEAFF.

This clonotype was detected a few times. The rearrangement links TRBV9 to TRBJ2-3; D possibly corresponds to TRBD1 (5 bases). The CDR3 is 16 amino acids. V shed 0 bases and J shed 2 bases, with 13 bases lying between them. Germline V CDR1 and CDR2: SGDLS, YYNGEE. The DNA of the CDR3 is TGTGCCAGCAGCGTAGGTGAACAGGAATTCACAGATACGCAGTATTTT. Amino acid sequence: CASSVGEQEFTDTQYF.

This clonotype was seen ten or more times. The chain is built from TRBV11-2 and TRBJ2-5; TRBD2 agrees at 12 bases. The CDR3 is made up of 15 amino acids. Germline CDR1 is SGHAT and CDR2 is FQNNGV. V shed 1 base and J 5 bases; nucleotides not matched to a gene: 2. The CDR3 sequence is CASSLGTSGTETQYF. The CDR3 DNA reads TGTGCCAGCAGCTTAGGGACTAGCGGGACGGAGACCCAGTACTTC.

The chain has TRBV3-1 and TRBJ2-7, with a possible D match to TRBD2 (6 bases). CDR1 LGHDT and CDR2 YNNKEL come from the germline V gene (reference sequence). Trimming took 2 bases from V and 0 from J, leaving 11 bases between them. This CDR3 contains 15 residues. The DNA for the CDR3 is TGTGCCAGCAGCCAACCGGACTACCCCTCCTACGAGCAGTACTTC. Translating it yields CASSQPDYPSYEQYF.

This clonotype was found a few times. The J gene is TRBJ2-3, the V gene TRBV30; D possibly corresponds to TRBD2 (5 bases). CDR3 length: 13 residues. Germline V gives CDR1 GTSNPN, CDR2 SVGIG (reference sequence). V was clipped by 0 bases and J by 3 bases, with 7 bases between them. The CDR3 DNA follows: TGTGCCTGGAGTGTCGGGATGACAGATACGCAGTATTTT. It is translated as CAWSVGMTDTQYF. The complete variable domain, with remaining parts taken from reference TRBV30 and TRBJ2-3, reads SQTIHQWPATLVQPVGSPLSLECTVEGTSNPNLYWYRQAAGRGLQLLFYSVGIGQISSEVPQNLSASRPQDRQFILSSKKLLLSDSGFYLCAWSVGMTDTQYFGPGTRLTVL.

This rearrangement joins TRBV29-1 to TRBJ2-2, with TRBD1 as a possible D gene (6 bases). CDR1 and CDR2 (germline): SQVTM, ANQGSEA. V lost 0 bases to trimming and J lost 8 bases, with 7 bases between them. CDR3 length: 12 residues. The DNA for the CDR3 is TGCAGCGTTGAAGAGGGGGCAGGGGAGCTGTTTTTT. Residues: CSVEEGAGELFF.

This clonotype was recorded a few times. The genes are TRBV4-3 and TRBJ2-7; no clear D gene. This CDR3 has 13 amino acids. With 0 bases removed from V and 5 bases from J, the gap between germline ends came to 8 bases. CDR1 is LGHNA, CDR2 YSLEER, per germline. CDR3 nucleotide sequence: TGCGCCAGCAGCCAAGATGTTCCGCACGAGCAGTACTTC. Translation gives CASSQDVPHEQYF.

This rearrangement joins TRBV4-3 to TRBJ2-7, with D perhaps matching TRBD2 (6 bases). Germline CDR1 LGHNA, CDR2 YSLEER. The V gene lost 4 bases and the J gene lost 2 bases, with 9 bases spanning the gap. The CDR3 sequence is 13 residues long. CDR3 DNA sequence: TGCGCCAGCAGCCGGGACTTTCCCTACGAGCAGTACTTC. As protein: CASSRDFPYEQYF.

The chain recombines TRBV20-1 with TRBJ2-7; D is uncertain. V lost 0 bases and J lost 3, with 15 bases in between. The CDR3 consists of 15 residues. CDR1 DFQATT and CDR2 SNEGSKA come from the germline V gene (reference sequence). The CDR3 region is CSARDRTGSNYEQYF. CDR3 nucleotide sequence: TGCAGTGCTAGAGATCGTACTGGCTCCAACTACGAGCAGTACTTC.

This clonotype was seen ten or more times. Here the CDR3 DNA reads TGTGCCAGCAGTCACGGGGGGAGACTTCACGAGCAGTACTTC. It yields the protein CASSHGGRLHEQYF. The chain combines TRBV6-2 or TRBV6-3 with TRBJ2-7, with 7 bases that match TRBD2. V lost 5 bases, J lost 5 bases, and 9 bases stayed unmatched. Germline CDR1 MNHEY, CDR2 SVGEGT. The CDR3 has 14 residues.

This clonotype was recorded at least ten times. The J gene is TRBJ2-1, the V gene TRBV4-3; 8 nucleotides line up with TRBD2. Germline V lookup: CDR1 LGHNA, CDR2 YSLEER. The CDR3 runs to 15 residues. V lost 3 bases and J lost 4; bases outside the gene matches: 5. CDR3 bases: TGCGCCAGCAGCCAGGGGCTAGCGGGTTACAATGAGCAGTTCTTC. Its translation: CASSQGLAGYNEQFF.

This clonotype was seen more than once but under ten times. The V gene is TRBV9, the J gene TRBJ2-6, with D possibly being TRBD1 (6 bases). Germline V lookup: CDR1 SGDLS, CDR2 YYNGEE. Deletions cut 0 bases from V and 3 bases from J, with 13 bases between. The CDR3 contains 17 residues. Written as DNA, the CDR3 is TGTGCCAGCAGCGTAGGGGCAGGGGAAGGTGGGGCCAACGTCCTGACTTTC. Its translation is CASSVGAGEGGANVLTF. The variable domain in full, with the rest retrieved from reference TRBV9 and TRBJ2-6, is DSGVTQTPKHLITATGQRVTLRCSPRSGDLSVYWYQQSLDQGLQFLIQYYNGEERAKGNILERFSAQQFPDLHSELNLSSLELGDSALYFCASSVGAGEGGANVLTFGAGSRLTVL.

This clonotype was picked up a small number of times. The chain has TRBV20-1 and TRBJ2-1; TRBD2 matches 11 bases. CDR3 length: 15 amino acids. Unmatched junction bases numbered 7, after V lost 4 bases and J lost 5 bases. Per the germline V gene, CDR1 is DFQATT and CDR2 is SNEGSKA (reference sequence). Written as DNA, the CDR3 is TGCAGTGCTATCGTCACTAGCGGGAGAAACAATGAGCAGTTCTTC. Its translation is CSAIVTSGRNNEQFF.